This T cell receptor (beta chain) comes out of a study of cytomegalovirus exposure and HLA in healthy donors. The primer mix had 60 Vbeta and 13 Jbeta primers. Profiled with immunoSEQ multiplex PCR; TCRdb holds only in-frame clones, not every one. The sample has around 65,000 clones; around 74% are singletons. Germline lookup yields CDR1 MNHEY and CDR2 SVGAGI. V gave up 8 bases and J gave up 5 bases; unmatched junction bases: 10. This CDR3 comprises 14 residues. The rearrangement joins TRBV6-5 to TRBJ2-5; 8 positions match TRBD1. The sequence came from a woman aged 25-40 years in good health and CMV-seropositive. Sequencing used PBMCs. The CDR3 sequence is CASGRSGGRETQYF. DNA for the CDR3: TGTGCCAGCGGACGGTCAGGGGGCCGGGAGACCCAGTACTTC.